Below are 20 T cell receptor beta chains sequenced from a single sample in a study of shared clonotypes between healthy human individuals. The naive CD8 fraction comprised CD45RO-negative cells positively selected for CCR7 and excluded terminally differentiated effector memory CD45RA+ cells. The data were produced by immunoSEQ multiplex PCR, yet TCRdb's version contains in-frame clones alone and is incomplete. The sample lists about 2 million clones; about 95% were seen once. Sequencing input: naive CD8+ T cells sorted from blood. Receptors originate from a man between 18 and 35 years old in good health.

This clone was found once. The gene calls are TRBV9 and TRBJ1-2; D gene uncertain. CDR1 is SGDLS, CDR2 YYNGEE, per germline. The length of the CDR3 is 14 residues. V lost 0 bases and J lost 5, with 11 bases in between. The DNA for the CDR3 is TGTGCCAGCAGCGTAGGAAGGAGGGAGTATGGCTACACCTTC. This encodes CASSVGRREYGYTF. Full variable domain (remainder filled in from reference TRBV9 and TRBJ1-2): DSGVTQTPKHLITATGQRVTLRCSPRSGDLSVYWYQQSLDQGLQFLIQYYNGEERAKGNILERFSAQQFPDLHSELNLSSLELGDSALYFCASSVGRREYGYTFGSGTRLTVV.

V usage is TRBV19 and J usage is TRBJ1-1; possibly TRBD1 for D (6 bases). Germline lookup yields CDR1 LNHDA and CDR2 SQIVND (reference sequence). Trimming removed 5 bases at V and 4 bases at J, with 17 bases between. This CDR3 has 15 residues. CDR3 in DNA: TGTGCCAGTAGTTCGCTACAGGGCACCAGCACTGAAGCTTTCTTT. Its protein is CASSSLQGTSTEAFF. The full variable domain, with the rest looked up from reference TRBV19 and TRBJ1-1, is DGGITQSPKYLFRKEGQNVTLSCEQNLNHDAMYWYRQDPGQGLRLIYYSQIVNDFQKGDIAEGYSVSREKKESFPLTVTSAQKNPTAFYLCASSSLQGTSTEAFFGQGTRLTVV.

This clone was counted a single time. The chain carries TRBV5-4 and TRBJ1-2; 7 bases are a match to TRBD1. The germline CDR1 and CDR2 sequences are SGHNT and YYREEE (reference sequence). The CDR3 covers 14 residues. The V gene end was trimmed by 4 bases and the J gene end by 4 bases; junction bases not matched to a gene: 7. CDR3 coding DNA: TGTGCCAGCAGCCAGGGGGACAGTATCTATGGCTACACCTTC. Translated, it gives CASSQGDSIYGYTF.

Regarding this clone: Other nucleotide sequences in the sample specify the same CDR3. Written as DNA, the CDR3 is TGCGCCAGCAGCCAAACCCGGGCCTACGAGCAGTACTTC. Translating it yields CASSQTRAYEQYF. The chain couples TRBV4-1 to TRBJ2-7; no clear D gene. Germline assignment: CDR1 MGHRA and CDR2 YSYEKL. Trimming shortened V by 2 bases and J by 2 bases, and 7 bases separated the two germline ends. The CDR3 sequence is 13 residues long.

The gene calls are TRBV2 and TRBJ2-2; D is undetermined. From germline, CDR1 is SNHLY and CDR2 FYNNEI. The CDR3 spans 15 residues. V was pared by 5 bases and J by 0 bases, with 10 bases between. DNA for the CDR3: TGTGCCAGCAGTTCCGAAGACACGAACACCGGGGAGCTGTTTTTT. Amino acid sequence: CASSSEDTNTGELFF. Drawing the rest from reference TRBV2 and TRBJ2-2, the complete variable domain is EPEVTQTPSHQVTQMGQEVILRCVPISNHLYFYWYRQILGQKVEFLVSFYNNEISEKSEIFDDQFSVERPDGSNFTLKIRSTKLEDSAMYFCASSSEDTNTGELFFGEGSRLTVL.

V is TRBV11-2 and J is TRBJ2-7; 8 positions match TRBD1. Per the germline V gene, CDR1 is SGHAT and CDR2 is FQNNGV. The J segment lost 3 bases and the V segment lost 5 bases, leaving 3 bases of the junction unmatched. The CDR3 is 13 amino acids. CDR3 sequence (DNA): TGTGCCAGCAGCGGCACAGGGGGCTACGAGCAGTACTTC. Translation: CASSGTGGYEQYF.

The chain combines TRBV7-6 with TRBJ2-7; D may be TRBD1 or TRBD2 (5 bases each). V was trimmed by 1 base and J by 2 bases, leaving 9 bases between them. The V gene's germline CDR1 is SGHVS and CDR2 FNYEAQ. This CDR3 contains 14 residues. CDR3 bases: TGTGCCAGCAGCTTAGTGGGACCAGCCTACGAGCAGTACTTC. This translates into CASSLVGPAYEQYF.

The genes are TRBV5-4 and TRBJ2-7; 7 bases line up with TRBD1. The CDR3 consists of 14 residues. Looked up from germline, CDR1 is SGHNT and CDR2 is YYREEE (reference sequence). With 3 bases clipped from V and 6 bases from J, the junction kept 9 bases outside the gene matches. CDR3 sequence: CASSYRQGGAEQYF. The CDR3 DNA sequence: TGTGCCAGCAGCTACAGACAGGGTGGGGCCGAGCAGTACTTC.

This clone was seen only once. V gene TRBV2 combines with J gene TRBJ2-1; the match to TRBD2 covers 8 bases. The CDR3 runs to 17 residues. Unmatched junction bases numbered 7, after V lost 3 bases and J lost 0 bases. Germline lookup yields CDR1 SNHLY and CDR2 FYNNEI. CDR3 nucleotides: TGTGCCAGCAGTGATGACCGGGGGGGTTACTCCTACAATGAGCAGTTCTTC. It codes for CASSDDRGGYSYNEQFF.

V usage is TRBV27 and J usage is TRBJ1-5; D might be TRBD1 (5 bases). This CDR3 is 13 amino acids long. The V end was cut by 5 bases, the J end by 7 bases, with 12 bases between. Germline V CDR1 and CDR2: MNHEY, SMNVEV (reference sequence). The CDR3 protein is CASSHGGEQPQHF. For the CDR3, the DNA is TGTGCCAGCAGTCATGGGGGGGAGCAGCCCCAGCATTTT.

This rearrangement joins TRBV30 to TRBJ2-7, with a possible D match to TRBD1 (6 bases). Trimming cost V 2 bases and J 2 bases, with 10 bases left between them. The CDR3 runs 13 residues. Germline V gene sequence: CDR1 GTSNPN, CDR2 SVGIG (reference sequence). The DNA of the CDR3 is TGTGCCTGGAGTACCCCAGGGGCCTACGAGCAGTACTTC. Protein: CAWSTPGAYEQYF.

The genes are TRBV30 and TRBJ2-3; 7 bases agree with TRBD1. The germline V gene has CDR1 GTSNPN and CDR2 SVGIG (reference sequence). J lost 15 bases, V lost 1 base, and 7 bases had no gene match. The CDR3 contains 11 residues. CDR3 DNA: TGTGCCTGGAGTGAGTCGGGACAGCGCTATTTT. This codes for CAWSESGQRYF.

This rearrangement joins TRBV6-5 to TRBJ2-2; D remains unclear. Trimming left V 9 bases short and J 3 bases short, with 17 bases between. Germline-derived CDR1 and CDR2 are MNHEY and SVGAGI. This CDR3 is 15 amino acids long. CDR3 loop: CASSFVPPYTGELFF. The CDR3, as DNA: TGTGCCAGTTCCTTCGTGCCCCCTTACACCGGGGAGCTGTTTTTT.

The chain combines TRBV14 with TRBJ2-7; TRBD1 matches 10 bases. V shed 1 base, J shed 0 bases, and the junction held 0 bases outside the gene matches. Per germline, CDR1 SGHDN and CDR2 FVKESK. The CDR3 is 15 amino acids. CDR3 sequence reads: CASSQGTGGSYEQYF. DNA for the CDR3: TGTGCCAGCAGCCAAGGGACAGGGGGCTCCTACGAGCAGTACTTC.

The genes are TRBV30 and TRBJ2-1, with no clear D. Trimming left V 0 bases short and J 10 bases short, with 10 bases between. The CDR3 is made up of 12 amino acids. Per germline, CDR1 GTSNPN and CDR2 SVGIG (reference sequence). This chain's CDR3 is CAWSVSGVEQFF. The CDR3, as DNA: TGTGCCTGGAGTGTATCTGGGGTAGAGCAGTTCTTC.

The CDR3 here is CATSLYPQGWEANEQFF. In nucleotides, the CDR3 is TGTGCCACCAGCCTTTACCCTCAGGGTTGGGAAGCCAATGAGCAGTTCTTC. The chain couples TRBV15 to TRBJ2-1; the D gene is possibly TRBD1 (5 bases). Germline CDR1 reads LNHNV; CDR2 reads YYDKDF (reference sequence). CDR3 length: 17 residues. The ends were cut back, 5 bases at V and 6 bases at J, with 23 bases in the middle. Full variable domain (outside the CDR3, taken from reference TRBV15 and TRBJ2-1): DAMVIQNPRYQVTQFGKPVTLSCSQTLNHNVMYWYQQKSSQAPKLLFHYYDKDFNNEADTPDNFQSRRPNTSFCFLDIRSPGLGDTAMYLCATSLYPQGWEANEQFFGPGTRLTVL.

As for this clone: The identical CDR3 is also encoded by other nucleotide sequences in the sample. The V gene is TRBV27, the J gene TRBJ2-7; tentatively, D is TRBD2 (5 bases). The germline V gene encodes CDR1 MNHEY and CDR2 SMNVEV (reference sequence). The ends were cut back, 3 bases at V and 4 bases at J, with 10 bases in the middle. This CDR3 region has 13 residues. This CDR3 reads CASSFGVRYEQYF. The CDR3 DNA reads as TGTGCCAGCAGTTTCGGGGTGAGGTACGAGCAGTACTTC.

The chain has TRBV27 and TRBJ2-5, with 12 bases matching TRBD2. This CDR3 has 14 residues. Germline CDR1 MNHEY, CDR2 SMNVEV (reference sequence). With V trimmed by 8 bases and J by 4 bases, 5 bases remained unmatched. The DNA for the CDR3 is TGTGCCAGCCGGACTAGCGGGGCCCCAGAGACCCAGTACTTC. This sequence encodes CASRTSGAPETQYF.

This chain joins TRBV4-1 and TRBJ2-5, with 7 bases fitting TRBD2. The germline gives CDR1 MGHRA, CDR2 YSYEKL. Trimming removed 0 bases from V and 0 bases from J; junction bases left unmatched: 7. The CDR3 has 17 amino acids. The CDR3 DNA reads TGCGCCAGCAGCCAAGAAAGGGGCGGGGGTGACCAAGAGACCCAGTACTTC. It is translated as CASSQERGGGDQETQYF.

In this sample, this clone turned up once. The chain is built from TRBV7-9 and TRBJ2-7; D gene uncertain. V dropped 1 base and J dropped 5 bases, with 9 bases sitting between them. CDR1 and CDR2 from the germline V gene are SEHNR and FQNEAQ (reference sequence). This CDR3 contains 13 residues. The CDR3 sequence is CASSLVDRDEQYF. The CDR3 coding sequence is TGTGCCAGCAGCTTAGTAGACCGGGACGAGCAGTACTTC.